This TCR beta chain stems from a study of cytomegalovirus exposure and HLA in healthy donors. The PCR employed 60 Vbeta primers together with 13 Jbeta primers. Sequencing was performed with immunoSEQ multiplex PCR; in TCRdb, only in-frame clones are kept and a portion is missing. The data hold some 150,000 clones, with about four fifths observed a single time. Points from the study as a whole: Within an earlier analysis, most TCR beta V segments proved productive either about 87% or about 30% of the time. The authors listed some 160 TCR beta chains as cytomegalovirus-associated. A link between a missense DCLRE1C variant and TCR beta V- and J-gene trimming emerged from a later analysis. Cytomegalovirus status was reportedly diagnosed by the classifier with high sensitivity and specificity.

The ends were cut back, 5 bases at V and 5 bases at J, with 16 bases in the middle. Germline V lookup: CDR1 SNHLY, CDR2 FYNNEI. CDR3 length: 15 amino acids. For this clone: Antigen: not known.

The chain joins TRBV2 to TRBJ2-1; D is possibly TRBD1 (6 bases). This receptor was taken from a woman aged 40 to 50 in good health and CMV-seropositive. Material for sequencing was PBMCs. The DNA for the CDR3 is TGTGCCAGCAGTCGCTATCCCGGGACAAACAATGAGCAGTTCTTC. This gives the protein CASSRYPGTNNEQFF.